This TCR beta chain is from a study of T-cell reconstitution after alpha-beta-depleted transplantation in children. Findings and caveats of the study: The study traced high day-60 TCRbeta diversity in some patients to surviving recipient T cells and thymic progenitors. One year after transplant, T-cell counts and diversity came mostly from newly produced T cells. Expanded clones from the graft, numbering several hundred, reportedly supplied alpha-beta T cells about two months after transplant.

The germline CDR1 and CDR2 sequences are SGDLS and YYNGEE. The CDR3 consists of 16 residues. Trimming pared 0 bases from V and 0 bases from J, leaving 9 bases between. As it was prepared, the TCRbeta library received unique molecular identifiers. TCRdb passed the PCR reads through MiXCR, listing each CDR3 protein once. The sample includes under 450,000 distinct CDR3 sequences, 16% seen only once; the top ten take just under 30%. This clonotype was seen a handful of times. No antigen is known for it. The V and J genes are TRBV9 and TRBJ2-2; the D call may be TRBD1 or TRBD2 (5 bases each). The receptor was isolated from a boy younger than two who had a stem cell transplant for Wiskott-Aldrich syndrome, so the T cells may come from the graft donor. Material: PBMCs, mostly from graft donor cells, obtained 360 days after TCRalphabeta/CD19-depleted stem cell transplant. This chain's CDR3 is CASSVASRANTGELFF. The CDR3 DNA sequence: TGTGCCAGCAGCGTAGCTAGCAGGGCGAACACCGGGGAGCTGTTTTTT.